These 15 T cell receptor beta chains were sequenced from one sample in a study of blood T cell repertoires in COVID-19. Produced via immunoSEQ multiplex PCR; TCRdb's table is partial and in-frame only. The table records around 140,000 clones, 81% of them present only once. Sequenced: peripheral blood. These receptors came from a human donor in a cohort sampled during active COVID-19.

V and J are TRBV6-2 or TRBV6-3 and TRBJ2-2; 9 bases line up with TRBD2. The V gene end was trimmed by 4 bases and the J gene end by 5 bases; junction bases not matched to a gene: 2. The CDR3 is made up of 14 amino acids. Per the germline V gene, CDR1 is MNHEY and CDR2 is SVGEGT. The CDR3 DNA follows: TGTGCCAGCAGTTGGACTAGCGTGACCGGGGAGCTGTTTTTT. Its protein product is CASSWTSVTGELFF.

This clone was seen a single time. The V gene is TRBV7-3, the J gene TRBJ2-7, with TRBD2 matching 10 bases. V lost 0 bases, J lost 4 bases, and 3 bases stayed unmatched. CDR3 length equals 15 residues. Germline V lookup: CDR1 SGHTA, CDR2 FQGTGA. CDR3 DNA: TGTGCCAGCAGCTTAACAGCGGGAGGGCAGTACGAGCAGTACTTC. Its protein is CASSLTAGGQYEQYF.

The CDR3 nucleotides are TGTGCCAGCAGCTTCGCGGGAGTCCCCGAGCAGTACTTC. Its protein product is CASSFAGVPEQYF. V and J are TRBV7-9 and TRBJ2-7, with 7 bases identical to TRBD2. The V gene end was trimmed by 3 bases and the J gene end by 6 bases; junction bases not matched to a gene: 5. CDR1 is SEHNR and CDR2 is FQNEAQ in the germline V gene (reference sequence). This CDR3 region has 13 residues.

This chain connects TRBV21-1 to TRBJ2-3; the table gives TRBD2 as D, unverified against the DNA. TRBV21-1 is a pseudogene. The CDR3 sequence is 11 residues long. The CDR3 loop reads CASSKEGRRSF. CDR3 DNA sequence: TGTGCCAGCAGCAAGGAGGGGAGAAGGAGTTTT.

The V and J genes are TRBV7-2 and TRBJ2-7; TRBD1 aligns across 7 bases. From germline, CDR1 is SGHTA and CDR2 FQGNSA. The CDR3 is made up of 14 amino acids. V lost 5 bases, J lost 1 base, and 5 bases stayed unmatched. The CDR3: CASSPRQGSYEQYF. CDR3 sequence (DNA): TGTGCCAGCAGCCCCAGACAGGGATCCTACGAGCAGTACTTC.

This sequence joins TRBV7-2 and TRBJ2-1; D is unresolved. Germline V gene data show CDR1 as SGHTA and CDR2 as FQGNSA. The CDR3 is 15 residues long. The V and J ends lost 3 bases and 2 bases respectively, with 11 bases between them. The CDR3 coding sequence is TGTGCCAGCAGCTTTTCGGCGGCCACCTACAATGAGCAGTTCTTC. This translates into CASSFSAATYNEQFF.

This rearrangement joins TRBV15 to TRBJ2-7; TRBD1 aligns across 7 bases. Germline-derived CDR1 and CDR2 are LNHNV and YYDKDF (reference sequence). With 0 bases clipped from V and 4 bases from J, the junction kept 3 bases outside the gene matches. The CDR3 is made up of 14 amino acids. CDR3 DNA: TGTGCCACCAGCAGAGATCAGGGGGAGTACGAGCAGTACTTC. This encodes CATSRDQGEYEQYF. The full variable domain, its missing parts supplied by reference TRBV15 and TRBJ2-7, is DAMVIQNPRYQVTQFGKPVTLSCSQTLNHNVMYWYQQKSSQAPKLLFHYYDKDFNNEADTPDNFQSRRPNTSFCFLDIRSPGLGDTAMYLCATSRDQGEYEQYFGPGTRLTVT.

The rearrangement joins TRBV2 to TRBJ2-3; no clear D. The germline V gene encodes CDR1 SNHLY and CDR2 FYNNEI. The CDR3 consists of 14 residues. Trimming pared 1 base from V and 1 base from J, leaving 6 bases between. In DNA form, the CDR3 reads TGTGCCAGCAGTGAAGACCAGGGCACAGATACGCAGTATTTT. Protein: CASSEDQGTDTQYF.

The chain is built from TRBV29-1 and TRBJ2-7; 9 bases fit TRBD1. V shed 6 bases and J 0 bases; nucleotides not matched to a gene: 12. The CDR3 is made up of 16 amino acids. Germline loops: CDR1 SQVTM, CDR2 ANQGSEA. The DNA for the CDR3 is TGCAGCGTAGCACTTTACAGGGGGCCTAGCTCCTACGAGCAGTACTTC. Translating it yields CSVALYRGPSSYEQYF.

This chain joins TRBV3-1 (or the pseudogene TRBV3-2) and TRBJ2-5; TRBD2 might be the D (6 bases). Germline V gene sequence: CDR1 LGHDT, CDR2 YNNKEL (reference sequence). V was trimmed by 5 bases and J by 5 bases, leaving 9 bases between them. CDR3 length equals 12 residues. CDR3 loop: CASSFGGETQYF. The DNA of the CDR3 is TGTGCCAGCAGCTTTGGGGGGGAGACCCAGTACTTC.

The V and J genes are TRBV20-1 and TRBJ2-1; D possibly corresponds to TRBD2 (6 bases). The germline V gene has CDR1 DFQATT and CDR2 SNEGSKA (reference sequence). The CDR3 covers 16 residues. Trimming stripped 3 bases from V and 5 bases from J, with 20 bases between. CDR3 DNA sequence: TGCAGTGCTAGTCGGAGGGAGGCCCCTGATCACAATGAGCAGTTCTTC. It is translated as CSASRREAPDHNEQFF.

This sequence joins TRBV18 and TRBJ1-2; maybe TRBD1 (5 bases). This CDR3 comprises 15 residues. V was trimmed by 3 bases and J by 3 bases, leaving 14 bases between them. CDR1 is KGHSH and CDR2 is LQKENI in the germline V gene. The CDR3 nucleotides read TGTGCCAGCTCACCCAGAGGAGACAGTTACTATGGCTACACCTTC. Its protein is CASSPRGDSYYGYTF.

The chain joins TRBV6-5 to TRBJ2-7; TRBD1 might be the D (5 bases). V shed 0 bases and J shed 3 bases, with 15 bases lying between them. Germline V gene data show CDR1 as MNHEY and CDR2 as SVGAGI. The CDR3 totals 16 residues. Here the CDR3 reads CASSYSIGVVDYEQYF. The CDR3, as DNA: TGTGCCAGCAGTTACTCGATAGGGGTAGTAGACTACGAGCAGTACTTC.

The CDR3: CASSLIAGGKDEQFF. The CDR3 nucleotides are TGTGCCAGCAGCTTAATAGCGGGAGGGAAGGATGAGCAGTTCTTC. The J gene is TRBJ2-1, the V gene TRBV11-3; 11 bases fit TRBD2. CDR1 is SGHNT and CDR2 is YENEEA in the germline V gene. The CDR3 has 15 amino acids. V gave up 2 bases and J gave up 8 bases; unmatched junction bases: 5.

V is TRBV28 and J is TRBJ1-2; D may be TRBD1 (5 bases). This CDR3 is 12 amino acids long. Germline V lookup: CDR1 MDHEN, CDR2 SYDVKM. V was shortened by 5 bases and J by 4 bases, with 8 bases between the two germline ends. In nucleotides, the CDR3 is TGTGCCAGCAGTCCCGGGGGCTATGGCTACACCTTC. Translation: CASSPGGYGYTF.